The 8 T cell receptor beta chains reported below all come from one sample, sequenced in a study of CD8+ T cells in alopecia areata. The authors extracted RNA and reverse transcribed it into cDNA as the sequencing template. Sequencing was performed with immunoSEQ multiplex PCR; in TCRdb, only in-frame clones are kept and a portion is missing. The sample has tens of thousands of clones, 60% seen once; the top ten hold 17%. The sample was CD8+ T cells sorted from blood, taken at week 0. Receptor source: a human donor with alopecia areata.

The V call is TRBV6-1, the J call TRBJ1-2; D ambiguous. CDR3 length: 16 amino acids. Deletions cut 1 base from V and 4 bases from J, with 16 bases between. The V gene's germline CDR1 is MNHNS and CDR2 SASEGT. CDR3 in DNA: TGTGCCAGCAGTGAAGGAGCGTGGCGTTCATCCTATGGCTACACCTTC. Translation gives CASSEGAWRSSYGYTF.

The CDR3 nucleotides read TGTGCCACCAGCAGCGAGGTGGGGTATAGCAATCAGCCCCAGCATTTT. This codes for CATSSEVGYSNQPQHF. The chain uses TRBV15 and TRBJ1-5; D is undetermined. Germline loops: CDR1 LNHNV, CDR2 YYDKDF (reference sequence). V lost 3 bases and J 0 bases, leaving 12 bases between the germline ends. This CDR3 has 16 amino acids.

The rearrangement links TRBV29-1 to TRBJ2-1; D gene unclear. CDR1 and CDR2 from the germline V gene are SQVTM and ANQGSEA. The ends were cut back, 4 bases at V and 4 bases at J, with 8 bases in the middle. The CDR3 loop spans 12 amino acids. The CDR3 nucleotides are TGCAGCGTTGTTAGTCTTTACAATGAGCAGTTCTTC. This sequence encodes CSVVSLYNEQFF.

The rearrangement links TRBV6-1 to TRBJ2-7; D is ambiguous. Trimming shortened V by 11 bases and J by 6 bases, and 17 bases separated the two germline ends. CDR3 length equals 12 residues. The germline V gene encodes CDR1 MNHNS and CDR2 SASEGT. The CDR3 protein is CAARSGAAEQYF. CDR3 DNA: TGTGCCGCACGTTCAGGAGCCGCCGAGCAGTACTTC.

This clone has a handful of counts. The gene calls are TRBV10-3 and TRBJ2-1; tentative D call: TRBD1 (7 bases). Between the trimmed V and J ends, which lost 7 bases and 5 bases, there was a span of 24 bases. Per the germline V gene, CDR1 is ENHRY and CDR2 is SYGVKD. This CDR3 has 17 residues. The CDR3 sequence: CAINGGRDSRIDNEQFF. The CDR3 nucleotides read TGTGCCATCAATGGGGGGCGGGACAGCCGCATCGACAATGAGCAGTTCTTC.

This clone was observed a single time. The V gene is TRBV7-6, the J gene TRBJ2-3, with 12 bases aligning to TRBD2. Per germline, CDR1 SGHVS and CDR2 FNYEAQ. The CDR3 contains 17 residues. The junction had 6 bases not matched to a gene; V was cut back by 5 bases and J by 0 bases. The CDR3 DNA is TGTGCCAGCAGCCCAAGACTAGCGGGGGATAGCACAGATACGCAGTATTTT. This translates into CASSPRLAGDSTDTQYF.

The rearrangement joins TRBV4-1 to TRBJ2-5; 10 nucleotides line up with TRBD2. The CDR3 runs 16 residues. Trimming took 2 bases from V and 1 from J; bases not matched to a gene: 4. Looked up from germline, CDR1 is MGHRA and CDR2 is YSYEKL. The CDR3 DNA sequence: TGCGCCAGCAGCCAAATAGCGGGAGGAACCCAAGAGACCCAGTACTTC. It translates to CASSQIAGGTQETQYF.

The rearrangement links TRBV30 to TRBJ1-2; D might be TRBD1 (5 bases). Trimming shortened V by 4 bases and J by 8 bases, and 20 bases separated the two germline ends. The germline V gene has CDR1 GTSNPN and CDR2 SVGIG (reference sequence). The CDR3 consists of 14 residues. DNA of the CDR3: TGTGCCTGGACTACCAGGGACCCAGTAGGGGGCTACACCTTC. The encoded protein is CAWTTRDPVGGYTF.